This T cell receptor beta chain was documented in a study of T cell responses to AZD1222 COVID-19 vaccine. This clone was detected only once. Its cognate antigen is unknown. Findings of the study overall: The study reported that nearly half of spike-specific TCRs target unmutated variant regions.

The data were produced by immunoSEQ multiplex PCR, yet TCRdb's version contains in-frame clones alone and is incomplete. The data contain about 150,000 clones, roughly nine tenths of them singletons. Per the germline V gene, CDR1 is MNHEY and CDR2 is SVGEGT. V shed 2 bases and J shed 7 bases, with 15 bases lying between them. The CDR3 covers 15 residues. This chain links TRBV6-2 or TRBV6-3 with TRBJ2-1; a possible D gene is TRBD2 (6 bases). The material was peripheral blood, obtained on day 0 of AZD1222 vaccination. The receptor was derived from an adult in good health. Here the CDR3 DNA reads TGTGCCAGCAGTTACCCGGAGCTAGGAGGGAATGAGCAGTTCTTC. Protein product: CASSYPELGGNEQFF.